These 3 T cell receptor beta chains originate from one sample sequenced in a study of a mutant IDH1 vaccine in newly diagnosed glioma. The assay was immunoSEQ multiplex PCR, and TCRdb's table has in-frame clones only and misses some. The table has fewer than 45,000 clones, about 83% seen once; the top ten hold about 2.3%. These receptors' antigens are unknown. The time point denotes: week 11, during vaccination. Vaccination used 300 ug of mutant IDH1 20-mer peptide per dose, with topical imiquimod. The sequencing here drew on PBMCs, taken from a glioma patient whose treatment included an IDH1 peptide vaccine. The receptors shown here come from a man aged 35-49 years with glioma.

This clone was counted a few times. Because the CDR3's place on the DNA is in doubt, the DNA is left out and the CDR3 is given as listed by TCRdb. The rearrangement joins TRBV5-6 to TRBJ2-6. Germline V CDR1 and CDR2: SGHDT, YYEEEE. The CDR3 region is 15 residues in length, termini included. This CDR3 reads CASSTSTRGANVLTF.

The genes are TRBV14 and TRBJ1-2; no clear D gene. Germline values: CDR1 SGHDN, CDR2 FVKESK. With 4 bases removed from V and 4 bases from J, the gap between germline ends came to 7 bases. There are 12 residues in the CDR3. The CDR3, as DNA: TGTGCCAGCAGCCCTGCCACCTATGGCTACACCTTC. Encoded protein: CASSPATYGYTF.

CDR3: CASSPPVLVAFF. CDR3 sequence (DNA): TGTGCCAGCTCACCACCAGTTCTGGTAGCTTTCTTT. The chain uses TRBV18 and TRBJ1-1; D is unclear. With 0 bases removed from V and 10 bases from J, the gap between germline ends came to 9 bases. Per germline, CDR1 KGHSH and CDR2 LQKENI. CDR3 length: 12 residues.